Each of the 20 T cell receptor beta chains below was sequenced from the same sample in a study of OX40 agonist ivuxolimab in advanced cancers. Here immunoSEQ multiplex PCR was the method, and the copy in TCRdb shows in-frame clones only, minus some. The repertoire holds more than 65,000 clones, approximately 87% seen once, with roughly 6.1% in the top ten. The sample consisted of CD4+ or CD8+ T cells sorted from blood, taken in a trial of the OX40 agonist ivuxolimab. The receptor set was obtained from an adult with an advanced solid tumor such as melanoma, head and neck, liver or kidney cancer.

In nucleotides, the CDR3 is TGTGCCAGCAGTGAAGCGCCGACAGCAACTAATGAAAAACTGTTTTTT. Translating it yields CASSEAPTATNEKLFF. The genes are TRBV2 and TRBJ1-4; D possibly corresponds to TRBD1 (5 bases). The V gene's germline CDR1 is SNHLY and CDR2 FYNNEI. The CDR3 is 16 amino acids. Trimming took 0 bases from V and 0 from J, leaving 8 bases between them.

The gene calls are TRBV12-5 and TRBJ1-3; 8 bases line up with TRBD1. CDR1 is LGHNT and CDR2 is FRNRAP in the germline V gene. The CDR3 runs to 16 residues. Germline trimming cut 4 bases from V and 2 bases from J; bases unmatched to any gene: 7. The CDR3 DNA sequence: TGTGCTAGTGGTTCACGGACAGGGTATGCTGGAAACACCATATATTTT. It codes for CASGSRTGYAGNTIYF.

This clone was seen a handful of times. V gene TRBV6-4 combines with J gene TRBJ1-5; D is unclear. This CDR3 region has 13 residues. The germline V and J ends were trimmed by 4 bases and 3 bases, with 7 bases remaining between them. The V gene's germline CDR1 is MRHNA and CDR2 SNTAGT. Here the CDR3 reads CASSGKHNQPQHF. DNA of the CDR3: TGTGCCAGCAGTGGCAAACACAATCAGCCCCAGCATTTT.

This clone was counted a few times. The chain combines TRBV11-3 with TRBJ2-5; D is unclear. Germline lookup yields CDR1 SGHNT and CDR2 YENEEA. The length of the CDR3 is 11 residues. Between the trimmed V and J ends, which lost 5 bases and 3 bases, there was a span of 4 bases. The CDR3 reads CASSPKETQYF. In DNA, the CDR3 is TGTGCCAGCAGCCCGAAAGAGACCCAGTACTTC. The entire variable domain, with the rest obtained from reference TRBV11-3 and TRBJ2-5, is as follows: EAGVVQSPRYKIIEKKQPVAFWCNPISGHNTLYWYLQNLGQGPELLIRYENEEAVDDSQLPKDRFSAERLKGVDSTLKIQPAELGDSAVYLCASSPKETQYFGPGTRLLVL.

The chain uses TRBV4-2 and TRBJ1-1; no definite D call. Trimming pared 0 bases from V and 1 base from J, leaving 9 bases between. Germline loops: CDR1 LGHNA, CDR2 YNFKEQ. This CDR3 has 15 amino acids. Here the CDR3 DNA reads TGTGCCAGCAGCCAAGATTTTGCAGGGAACACTGAAGCTTTCTTT. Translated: CASSQDFAGNTEAFF.

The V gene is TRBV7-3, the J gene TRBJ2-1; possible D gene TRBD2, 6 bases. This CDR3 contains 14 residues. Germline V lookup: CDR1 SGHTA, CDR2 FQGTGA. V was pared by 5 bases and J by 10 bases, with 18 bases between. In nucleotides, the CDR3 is TGTGCCAGCAGCCCCCAACCGGGAGCTGTGGAGCAGTTCTTC. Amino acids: CASSPQPGAVEQFF.

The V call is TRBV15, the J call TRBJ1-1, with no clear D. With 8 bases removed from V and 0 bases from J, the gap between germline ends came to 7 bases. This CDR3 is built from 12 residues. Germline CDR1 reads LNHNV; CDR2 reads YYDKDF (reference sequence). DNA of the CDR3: TGTGCCACCGGAAAAATGAACACTGAAGCTTTCTTT. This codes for CATGKMNTEAFF.

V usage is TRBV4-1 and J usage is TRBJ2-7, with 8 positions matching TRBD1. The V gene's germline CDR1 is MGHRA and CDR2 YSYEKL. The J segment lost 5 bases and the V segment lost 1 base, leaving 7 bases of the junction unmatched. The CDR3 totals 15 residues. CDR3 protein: CASSQGGTGGNEQYF. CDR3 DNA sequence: TGCGCCAGCAGCCAAGGTGGGACAGGAGGGAACGAGCAGTACTTC.

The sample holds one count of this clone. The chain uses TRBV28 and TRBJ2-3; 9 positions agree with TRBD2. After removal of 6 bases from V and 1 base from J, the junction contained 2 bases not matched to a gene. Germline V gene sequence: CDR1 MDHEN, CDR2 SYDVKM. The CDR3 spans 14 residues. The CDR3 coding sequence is TGTGCCAGCAGAGCGGGGGGACGCACAGATACGCAGTATTTT. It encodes CASRAGGRTDTQYF.

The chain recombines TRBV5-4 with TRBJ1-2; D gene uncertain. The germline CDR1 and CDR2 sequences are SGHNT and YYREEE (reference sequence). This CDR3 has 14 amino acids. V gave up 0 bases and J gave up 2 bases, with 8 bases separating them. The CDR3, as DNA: TGTGCCAGCAGCTTGGCACAGAAGAACTATGGCTACACCTTC. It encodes CASSLAQKNYGYTF.

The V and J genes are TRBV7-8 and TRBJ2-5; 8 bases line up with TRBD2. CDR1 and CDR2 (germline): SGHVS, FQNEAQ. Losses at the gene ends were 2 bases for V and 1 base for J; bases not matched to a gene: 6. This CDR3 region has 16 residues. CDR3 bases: TGTGCCAGCAGCTTAAGAGCGGGGGCGACCCAAGAGACCCAGTACTTC. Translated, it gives CASSLRAGATQETQYF.

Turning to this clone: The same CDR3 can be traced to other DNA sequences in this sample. CDR3 sequence reads: CASNQGRYGYTF. CDR3 bases: TGTGCCAGCAACCAGGGAAGGTATGGCTACACCTTC. This chain joins TRBV28 and TRBJ1-2; D is perhaps TRBD1 (5 bases). The CDR3 totals 12 residues. The V gene's germline CDR1 is MDHEN and CDR2 SYDVKM. V shed 7 bases and J shed 5 bases, with 11 bases lying between them.

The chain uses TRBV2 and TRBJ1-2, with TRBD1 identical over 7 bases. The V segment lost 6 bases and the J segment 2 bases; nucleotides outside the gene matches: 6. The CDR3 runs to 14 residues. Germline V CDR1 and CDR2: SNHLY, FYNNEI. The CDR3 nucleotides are TGTGCCAGCAGCTCCAGGGGGACGAACTATGGCTACACCTTC. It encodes CASSSRGTNYGYTF.

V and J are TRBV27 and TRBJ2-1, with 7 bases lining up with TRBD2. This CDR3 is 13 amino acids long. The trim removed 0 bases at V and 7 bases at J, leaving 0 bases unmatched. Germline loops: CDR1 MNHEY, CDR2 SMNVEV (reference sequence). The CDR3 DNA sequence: TGTGCCAGCAGTTTATCGCGGGGGAATGAGCAGTTCTTC. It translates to CASSLSRGNEQFF.

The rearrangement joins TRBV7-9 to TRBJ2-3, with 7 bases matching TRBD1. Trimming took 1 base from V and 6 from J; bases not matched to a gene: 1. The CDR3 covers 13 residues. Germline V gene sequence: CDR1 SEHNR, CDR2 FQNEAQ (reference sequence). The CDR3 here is CASSLETGDTQYF. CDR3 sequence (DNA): TGTGCCAGCAGCTTAGAGACAGGGGATACGCAGTATTTT.

The CDR3: CASSLAVTGELFF. In DNA, the CDR3 is TGTGCCAGCAGCTTAGCAGTTACCGGGGAGCTGTTTTTT. The gene calls are TRBV11-2 and TRBJ2-2; D is undetermined. The CDR3 runs 13 residues. Germline CDR1 SGHAT, CDR2 FQNNGV. V was trimmed by 1 base and J by 5 bases, leaving 5 bases between them. Combining the CDR3 with reference TRBV11-2 and TRBJ2-2 gives the whole variable domain EAGVAQSPRYKIIEKRQSVAFWCNPISGHATLYWYQQILGQGPKLLIQFQNNGVVDDSQLPKDRFSAERLKGVDSTLKIQPAKLEDSAVYLCASSLAVTGELFFGEGSRLTVL.

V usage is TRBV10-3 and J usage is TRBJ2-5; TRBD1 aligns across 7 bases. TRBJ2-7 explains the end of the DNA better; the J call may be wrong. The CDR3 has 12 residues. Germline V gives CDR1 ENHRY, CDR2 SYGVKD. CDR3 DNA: TGTGCCGCCGGACAGGAGCTCTACGAGCAGTACTTC. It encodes CAAGQELYEQYF.

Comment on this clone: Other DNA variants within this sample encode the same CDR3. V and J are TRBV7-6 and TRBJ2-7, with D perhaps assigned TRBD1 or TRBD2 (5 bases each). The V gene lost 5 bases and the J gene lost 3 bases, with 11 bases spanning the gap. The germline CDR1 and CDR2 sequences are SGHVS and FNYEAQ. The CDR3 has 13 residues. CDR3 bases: TGTGCCAGCAGCCCGGGACCAAACTACGAGCAGTACTTC. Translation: CASSPGPNYEQYF. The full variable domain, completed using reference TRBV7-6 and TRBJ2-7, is GAGVSQSPRYKVTKRGQDVALRCDPISGHVSLYWYRQALGQGPEFLTYFNYEAQQDKSGLPNDRFSAERPEGSISTLTIQRTEQRDSAMYRCASSPGPNYEQYFGPGTRLTVT.

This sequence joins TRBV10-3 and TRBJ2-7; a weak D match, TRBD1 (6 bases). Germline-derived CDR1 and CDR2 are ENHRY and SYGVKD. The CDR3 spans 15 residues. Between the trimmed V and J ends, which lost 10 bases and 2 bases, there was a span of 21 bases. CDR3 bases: TGTGCCACCGCGCCAGGGGCCGCGGGTCCCTACGAGCAGTACTTC. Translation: CATAPGAAGPYEQYF.

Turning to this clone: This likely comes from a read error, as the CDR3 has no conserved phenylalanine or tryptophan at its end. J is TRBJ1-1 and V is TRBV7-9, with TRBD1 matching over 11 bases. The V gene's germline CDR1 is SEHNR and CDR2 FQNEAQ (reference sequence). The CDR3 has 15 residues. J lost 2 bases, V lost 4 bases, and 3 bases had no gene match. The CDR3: CASSWGTGGNTEAFL. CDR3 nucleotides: TGTGCCAGCAGCTGGGGGACAGGGGGTAACACTGAAGCTTTCCTT.